These T cell receptor beta chains were read from a single sample in a study of T cells in Graves' hyperthyroidism and ophthalmopathy. TCRdb fed the multiplex PCR reads into MiXCR, producing one record per CDR3 protein. The table records more than 350,000 distinct CDR3 sequences, approximately 18% of them present only once. The sample taken for sequencing was blood. The source of these receptors is a woman aged 25 to 39 with Graves' hyperthyroidism that later progressed to Graves' ophthalmopathy. Both conserved end residues are part of each CDR3. D genes are given only for firm matches. Some rows have no size entry. The others give once, few or many, or a class for an expanded clone.

clone_size | d_call | cdr3_length | j_call | v_call | cdr3_nt | cdr3_aa
many | TRBD1 | 16 | TRBJ2-1 | TRBV6-5 | TGTGCCAGCAGTTACTCCCCGGGACAGGGTATCAATGAGCAGTTCTTC | CASSYSPGQGINEQFF
many | TRBD1 | 15 | TRBJ2-2 | TRBV29-1 | TGCAGCGTTAGCTACAGGGGGGTGAACACCGGGGAGCTGTTTTTT | CSVSYRGVNTGELFF
many | - | 13 | TRBJ2-7 | TRBV18 | TGTGCCAGCTCACCATCCCGGAACTACGAGCAGTACTTC | CASSPSRNYEQYF
few | - | 14 | TRBJ2-1 | TRBV5-1 | TGCGCCAGCAGAACGGCGGGCCCTTACAATGAGCAGTTCTTC | CASRTAGPYNEQFF
many | TRBD2 | 17 | TRBJ2-5 | TRBV9 | TGTGCCAGCAGCGTAGGGGGCGCGGGAGGGAGGCAAGAGACCCAGTACTTC | CASSVGGAGGRQETQYF
few | - | 13 | TRBJ2-5 | TRBV5-1 | TGCGCCAGCAGCCCTACAGATGCGGAGATCCAGTACTTC | CASSPTDAEIQYF
- | TRBD2 | 17 | TRBJ2-1 | TRBV5-8 | TGTGCCAGCAGCCCTCGTTTGGGACTAGCGGGACGTAATGAGCAGTTCTTC | CASSPRLGLAGRNEQFF
many | TRBD2 | 15 | TRBJ2-3 | TRBV10-3 | TGTGCCGCCAGGAGCGGGACGGGACGCACAGATACGCAGTATTTT | CAARSGTGRTDTQYF
- | TRBD2 | 16 | TRBJ2-1 | TRBV5-1 | TGCGCCAGCAGCTTGGGGCTAGCGGGAGTAATGGATGAGCAGTTCTTC | CASSLGLAGVMDEQFF
many | TRBD2 | 15 | TRBJ2-7 | TRBV24-1 | TGTGCCACCAGTGACCCGGGACTAGCGGGACGCGAGCAGTACTTC | CATSDPGLAGREQYF
few | - | 15 | TRBJ2-2 | TRBV19 | TGTGCCAGTAGCCAGACAGGTGGCTTTACCGGGGAGCTGTTTTTT | CASSQTGGFTGELFF
many | - | 15 | TRBJ2-7 | TRBV5-1 | TGTGCCAGCAGCTTAGAGGCGGGAAGCTCCTACGAGCAGTACTTC | CASSLEAGSSYEQYF
many | TRBD2 | 15 | TRBJ2-1 | TRBV29-1 | TGCAGCGTTGTGGGGCGGGAGGATTCCTACAATGAGCAGTTCTTC | CSVVGREDSYNEQFF
- | - | 17 | TRBJ1-1 | TRBV15 | TGTGCCACCAGCCCACCTCAGGTGAGAGGGATGAACACTGAAGCTTTCTTT | CATSPPQVRGMNTEAFF
many | - | 15 | TRBJ2-2 | TRBV20-1 | TGCAGTGCTAGAACGGACAGCGCGAACACCGGGGAGCTGTTTTTT | CSARTDSANTGELFF
many | - | 15 | TRBJ1-2 | TRBV5-8 | TGTGCCAGCAGCCTGGGCGTGGGAGAAGGCTATGGCTACACCTTC | CASSLGVGEGYGYTF
few | - | 16 | TRBJ1-2 | TRBV6-1 | TGTGCTCTCGGGCCCTCTGCCCTAATGTCTAACTATGGCTACACCTTC | CALGPSALMSNYGYTF
many | - | 12 | TRBJ2-3 | TRBV11-2 | TGTGCCAGCACCCGAGCGGGTATGAGGCAGTATTTT | CASTRAGMRQYF
many | - | 14 | TRBJ1-1 | TRBV12-3/TRBV12-4 | TGTGCCAGCACTGGACTGGGCCGTGGCACTGAAGCTTTCTTT | CASTGLGRGTEAFF
many | - | 14 | TRBJ2-3 | TRBV2 | TGTGCCAGCACCAACTACCCCGGAGGAGATACGCAGTATTTT | CASTNYPGGDTQYF
many | - | 14 | TRBJ1-2 | TRBV6-5 | TGTGCCAGCAGTTACGGTGGGGCTAACTATGGCTACACCTTC | CASSYGGANYGYTF
many | - | 15 | TRBJ2-3 | TRBV19 | TGTGCCAGTAGTATTATCTCCGGGATCACAGATACGCAGTATTTT | CASSIISGITDTQYF
many | TRBD1 | 15 | TRBJ2-5 | TRBV20-1 | TGCAGTGCTAGAGATTGGCAGGGGGAAGGGGAGACCCAGTACTTC | CSARDWQGEGETQYF
many | - | 13 | TRBJ2-2 | TRBV30 | TGTGCCTGGAGTTACAGTGTCACCGGGGAGCTGTTTTTT | CAWSYSVTGELFF
few | TRBD2 | 14 | TRBJ2-1 | TRBV7-2 | TGTGCCAGCAGCCCGTTTCGCCCTAGCGGGGGCCTGTTCTTC | CASSPFRPSGGLFF
many | - | 14 | TRBJ1-3 | TRBV5-6 | TGTGCCAGCAGCTTGGTAGTCGGAGGAAACACCATATATTTT | CASSLVVGGNTIYF
few | - | 16 | TRBJ1-1 | TRBV5-1 | TGCGCCAGCAGCTTGGTACAGGCGGGCGGGCCCCCTCATGCTTTCTTT | CASSLVQAGGPPHAFF
- | - | 14 | TRBJ2-3 | TRBV2 | TGTGCCAGCAGTGAGAGTCTGACGGCAGATACGCAGTATTTT | CASSESLTADTQYF
many | TRBD1 | 13 | TRBJ1-1 | TRBV2 | TGTGCCAGCAGTGCAGACAGGGCTACTGAAGCTTTCTTT | CASSADRATEAFF
many | TRBD1 | 15 | TRBJ1-2 | TRBV3-1 | TGTGCCAGCAGCCCTCCGGGACAGACCCTCTATGGCTACACCTTC | CASSPPGQTLYGYTF
many | - | 14 | TRBJ1-1 | TRBV7-9 | TGTGCCAGCAGACCTCAACAGGGAGGCACTGAAGCTTTCTTT | CASRPQQGGTEAFF
many | - | 15 | TRBJ1-1 | TRBV28 | TGTGCCAGCAGAACCCGGGACTCACACTACCTTGAAGCTTTCTTT | CASRTRDSHYLEAFF
many | - | 13 | TRBJ2-2 | TRBV2 | TGTGCCACTCAAGGACTTGGGGGCGGGGAGCTGTTTTTT | CATQGLGGGELFF